The next 30 T cell receptor beta chains were all read from a single sample in a study of CD8 T cells in ankylosing spondylitis. TCRdb fed the 5' RACE reads into MiXCR, producing one record per CDR3 protein. This table has about 190,000 distinct CDR3 sequences, 10% to 15% appearing once. Specimen: blood, either unsorted or a sorted T cell fraction (not recorded which). Source of these receptors: a female donor with ankylosing spondylitis or in good health (not recorded which).

This clonotype was seen a few times. The V call is TRBV4-3, the J call TRBJ2-3; the D gene could be TRBD1 or TRBD2 (5 bases each). The CDR3 totals 16 residues. Germline CDR1 is LGHNA and CDR2 is YSLEER. V shed 3 bases and J shed 1 base, with 14 bases lying between them. CDR3 DNA sequence: TGCGCCAGCAGCCAGGGACCCCTGGCGCGCACAGATACGCAGTATTTT. This codes for CASSQGPLARTDTQYF.

This clonotype was seen a few times. The rearrangement joins TRBV12-3 or TRBV12-4 to TRBJ2-3; 10 nucleotides agree with TRBD2. Trimming took 3 bases from V and 7 from J; bases not matched to a gene: 7. The CDR3 loop spans 15 amino acids. CDR3 in DNA: TGTGCCAGCAGTTTCGGGCTAGCGGGAGCAAATACGCAGTATTTT. Translating it yields CASSFGLAGANTQYF.

This chain connects TRBV2 to TRBJ2-1, with TRBD2 matching over 15 bases. Germline V lookup: CDR1 SNHLY, CDR2 FYNNEI. This CDR3 spans 14 amino acids. J was trimmed by 10 bases and V by 4 bases; bases with no gene match: 2. The CDR3 bases are TGTGCCAGCAGTGGTGGACTAGCGGGGGGGGAGCAGTTCTTC. Translation gives CASSGGLAGGEQFF.

On this clonotype itself: A much larger clone differs from this one at a single base, so this may be a read error. The rearrangement joins TRBV3-1 to TRBJ2-2, with 8 bases matching TRBD2. CDR3 length: 15 amino acids. CDR1 LGHDT and CDR2 YNNKEL come from the germline V gene (reference sequence). The DNA of the CDR3 is TGTGCCGGCAGCGGGGGTGGCGGGATGACCGGGGAGCTGTTTTTT. It is translated as CAGSGGGGMTGELFF.

This clonotype appeared a single time. V gene TRBV14 combines with J gene TRBJ1-5; a possible D gene is TRBD1 (6 bases). V lost 0 bases and J lost 9, with 15 bases in between. Germline V lookup: CDR1 SGHDN, CDR2 FVKESK. This CDR3 comprises 15 residues. The CDR3 DNA is TGTGCCAGCAGCCAAGAGGACAGTGGGCGGCGGCCCCAGCATTTT. Translating gives CASSQEDSGRRPQHF.

The chain joins TRBV7-2 to TRBJ2-7; the D gene is possibly TRBD1 (5 bases). Germline V gene data show CDR1 as SGHTA and CDR2 as FQGNSA. V was trimmed by 4 bases and J by 5 bases, leaving 12 bases between them. This CDR3 has 13 residues. CDR3 DNA sequence: TGTGCCAGCAGCTCTGACAGAGCACACGAGCAGTACTTC. This gives the protein CASSSDRAHEQYF.

This clonotype was seen many times. The chain links TRBV5-4 to TRBJ2-1; 12 bases match TRBD1. The CDR3 runs to 14 residues. Germline values: CDR1 SGHNT, CDR2 YYREEE (reference sequence). J lost 5 bases, V lost 5 bases, and 2 bases had no gene match. The CDR3 loop reads CASRGQGADNEQFF. The CDR3 region has the DNA TGTGCCAGCAGGGGACAGGGGGCTGACAATGAGCAGTTCTTC.

This clonotype has a count of ten or more. The gene calls are TRBV11-2 and TRBJ1-3; D gene uncertain. The CDR3 has 13 residues. Trimming removed 4 bases at V and 7 bases at J, with 11 bases between. The germline CDR1 and CDR2 sequences are SGHAT and FQNNGV. CDR3: CASSYGPRNTIYF. The CDR3 coding sequence is TGTGCCAGCAGCTATGGGCCGCGGAACACCATATATTTT.

This clonotype was counted at least ten times. V gene TRBV7-9 combines with J gene TRBJ2-1, with 7 positions matching TRBD1. The length of the CDR3 is 13 residues. The V gene's germline CDR1 is SEHNR and CDR2 FQNEAQ (reference sequence). V lost 7 bases to trimming and J lost 4 bases; unmatched junction nucleotides: 4. CDR3 nucleotides: TGTGCCAGCAACTGGGGACAGTACAATGAGCAGTTCTTC. Translated, it gives CASNWGQYNEQFF.

This clonotype has a handful of counts. V and J are TRBV3-1 and TRBJ1-1; D may be TRBD1 (6 bases). Per germline, CDR1 LGHDT and CDR2 YNNKEL (reference sequence). Trimming took off 4 bases at V and 5 bases at J, with 17 bases between the two ends. The CDR3 sequence is 15 residues long. CDR3 DNA: TGTGCCAGCAGCCCAGAAGGGGGTTTCAGGACTGAAGCTTTCTTT. Translation: CASSPEGGFRTEAFF.

V is TRBV7-9 and J is TRBJ1-3; no definite D call. The CDR3 runs 14 residues. Germline CDR1 and CDR2: SEHNR and FQNEAQ (reference sequence). V was trimmed by 2 bases and J by 1 base, leaving 6 bases between them. For the CDR3, the DNA is TGTGCCAGCAGCTTACAGACTTCTGGAAACACCATATATTTT. The encoded protein is CASSLQTSGNTIYF.

The table lists this clonotype with many counts. The chain recombines TRBV6-1 with TRBJ2-5; D gene unclear. This CDR3 comprises 16 residues. The V and J ends lost 5 bases and 6 bases respectively, with 22 bases between them. CDR1 and CDR2 from the germline V gene are MNHNS and SASEGT. The CDR3 loop reads CASSRVRYPGEKTQYF. The CDR3 DNA follows: TGTGCCAGCAGTCGTGTAAGGTACCCCGGCGAGAAGACCCAGTACTTC.

This clonotype was counted many times. The V call is TRBV24-1, the J call TRBJ2-1; D may correspond to TRBD1 or TRBD2 (5 bases each). V gave up 2 bases and J gave up 5 bases, with 12 bases separating them. The V gene's germline CDR1 is KGHDR and CDR2 SFDVKD. The CDR3 contains 15 residues. The CDR3: CATSDWTGTNNEQFF. In DNA, the CDR3 is TGTGCCACCAGTGATTGGACCGGGACGAACAATGAGCAGTTCTTC.

In its sample, this clonotype was seen a few times. The rearrangement joins TRBV5-1 to TRBJ2-1, with no clear D. CDR1 is SGHRS, CDR2 YFSETQ, per germline. V was cut by 2 bases and J by 4 bases, with 16 bases left in between. The CDR3 loop spans 16 amino acids. CDR3 nucleotide sequence: TGCGCCAGCAGCTTATCCGGGCAGCTATCTTACAATGAGCAGTTCTTC. It yields the protein CASSLSGQLSYNEQFF.

This clonotype was observed a handful of times. CDR3 bases: TGTGCCAGTAGCTACAGGGGGCGGGAGGGTCAGGATGAGCAGTTCTTC. Protein: CASSYRGREGQDEQFF. The rearrangement uses TRBV19 and TRBJ2-1; tentatively, D is TRBD1 or TRBD2 (9 bases each). Trimming pared 6 bases from V and 8 bases from J, leaving 23 bases between. Germline lookup yields CDR1 LNHDA and CDR2 SQIVND (reference sequence). The CDR3 consists of 16 residues.

This clonotype has more than one count but fewer than ten. This chain joins TRBV5-1 and TRBJ2-5; a possible D gene is TRBD2 (5 bases). Germline V gene lookup returns CDR1 SGHRS and CDR2 YFSETQ. The CDR3 totals 14 residues. V was pared by 0 bases and J by 1 base, with 7 bases between. Here the CDR3 reads CASSLGEGQETQYF. The CDR3 coding sequence is TGCGCCAGCAGCTTGGGCGAGGGCCAAGAGACCCAGTACTTC.

In this sample, this clonotype turned up many times. The V gene is TRBV29-1, the J gene TRBJ2-1, with D unresolved. The CDR3 spans 13 residues. Trimming took off 7 bases at V and 0 bases at J, with 10 bases between the two ends. The germline gives CDR1 SQVTM, CDR2 ANQGSEA. The CDR3 loop reads CSAARDSYNEQFF. CDR3 sequence (DNA): TGCAGCGCCGCCAGAGACTCCTACAATGAGCAGTTCTTC.

At least ten counts were recorded for this clonotype. The chain uses TRBV12-3 or TRBV12-4 and TRBJ2-1; weak D call: TRBD2 (6 bases). The V and J ends lost 1 base and 12 bases respectively, with 19 bases between them. This CDR3 is 15 amino acids long. CDR3 DNA: TGTGCCAGCAGTTTAGTGGGAGGCTCAAAATTCGGGCAGTTCTTC. It is translated as CASSLVGGSKFGQFF.

Concerning this clonotype: This may be a read error: a much more frequent sequence differs by one nucleotide. The chain is built from TRBV5-1 and TRBJ2-7; 7 bases line up with TRBD1. Per the germline V gene, CDR1 is SGHRS and CDR2 is YFSETQ. The J segment lost 9 bases and the V segment lost 4 bases, leaving 10 bases of the junction unmatched. The CDR3 is made up of 13 amino acids. CDR3 DNA sequence: TGCGCCAGCAGCGCCGACAGGGCGGGCGGGCAGTACTTC. Protein product: CASSADRAGGQYF.

The sample holds many counts of this clonotype. The chain joins TRBV6-5 to TRBJ1-1, with TRBD1 as a possible D gene (5 bases). The CDR3 spans 12 residues. Germline values: CDR1 MNHEY, CDR2 SVGAGI. Trimming took 5 bases from V and 4 from J, leaving 8 bases between them. This chain's CDR3 is CASSEGPTEAFF. DNA of the CDR3: TGTGCCAGCAGTGAGGGGCCCACTGAAGCTTTCTTT.

The table lists this clonotype with many counts. The chain has TRBV28 and TRBJ2-1, with unresolved D. Trimming pared 5 bases from V and 4 bases from J, leaving 3 bases between. The germline V gene encodes CDR1 MDHEN and CDR2 SYDVKM. The CDR3 is 11 residues long. CDR3 bases: TGTGCCAGCAGTCGTTACAATGAGCAGTTCTTC. Translating it yields CASSRYNEQFF.

This clonotype showed up many times. The V call is TRBV14, the J call TRBJ2-3; 8 bases are shared with TRBD2. J gave up 2 bases and V 1 base, and 5 bases lay outside the gene matches. Germline lookup yields CDR1 SGHDN and CDR2 FVKESK. The CDR3 is 16 amino acids. In DNA form, the CDR3 reads TGTGCCAGCAGCCAAGTTAAGCGGGGGTTCACAGATACGCAGTATTTT. This encodes CASSQVKRGFTDTQYF.

This clonotype was detected ten times or more. The rearrangement uses TRBV10-3 and TRBJ1-4; 7 bases are a match to TRBD1. The CDR3 consists of 14 residues. Trimming removed 2 bases from V and 10 bases from J; junction bases left unmatched: 7. Germline loops: CDR1 ENHRY, CDR2 SYGVKD. In nucleotides, the CDR3 is TGTGCCATCAGTGAGAGTCTCGAGGGGGCAAAACTGTTTTTT. Amino acids: CAISESLEGAKLFF.

The chain employs TRBV29-1 and TRBJ2-3; 9 nucleotides agree with TRBD1. Germline V lookup: CDR1 SQVTM, CDR2 ANQGSEA. V was pared by 6 bases and J by 6 bases, with 7 bases of the junction left unmatched. This CDR3 is 13 amino acids long. CDR3 in DNA: TGCAGCGTCGACAGGGGGAATGCGGATACGCAGTATTTT. Protein: CSVDRGNADTQYF.

The sample holds a few counts of this clonotype. The chain recombines TRBV19 with TRBJ1-2; D gene ambiguous. Germline V gene data show CDR1 as LNHDA and CDR2 as SQIVND (reference sequence). V lost 4 bases and J 7 bases, leaving 19 bases between the germline ends. The CDR3 extends over 15 amino acids. The chain's CDR3 is CASSTQSSGFGGYTF. The CDR3 region has the DNA TGTGCCAGTAGTACACAATCGTCAGGCTTCGGTGGCTACACCTTC.

There are many counts of this clonotype. The DNA for the CDR3 is TGCGCCAGCAGCCAAGTAGGTGTCAGGGGGACAAGCAATCAGCCCCAGCATTTT. It yields the protein CASSQVGVRGTSNQPQHF. This chain uses TRBV4-1 with TRBJ1-5; TRBD1 agrees at 7 bases. Germline V CDR1 and CDR2: MGHRA, YSYEKL. Trimming removed 1 base from V and 1 base from J; junction bases left unmatched: 10. This CDR3 has 18 residues.

The sample holds a few counts of this clonotype. The chain uses TRBV12-3 or TRBV12-4 and TRBJ2-2; D gene uncertain. The germline V and J ends were trimmed by 5 bases and 6 bases, with 7 bases remaining between them. This CDR3 comprises 12 residues. The CDR3 sequence: CASSGRSGELFF. The CDR3 nucleotides read TGTGCCAGCAGTGGACGGTCCGGGGAGCTGTTTTTT.

This clonotype occurred a few times. V is TRBV7-9 and J is TRBJ2-2; 12 nucleotides line up with TRBD2. CDR3 length: 17 residues. Unmatched junction bases numbered 4, after V lost 5 bases and J lost 0 bases. CDR1 and CDR2 from the germline V gene are SEHNR and FQNEAQ (reference sequence). The CDR3 sequence: CASSPGLAGPNTGELFF. The CDR3 DNA sequence: TGTGCCAGCAGCCCCGGACTAGCGGGACCGAACACCGGGGAGCTGTTTTTT.

This clonotype was counted at least ten times. The chain carries TRBV24-1 and TRBJ2-5; possible D gene TRBD1, 5 bases. The CDR3 has 15 amino acids. Germline lookup yields CDR1 KGHDR and CDR2 SFDVKD. V was clipped by 0 bases and J by 4 bases, with 11 bases between them. The DNA for the CDR3 is TGTGCCACCAGTGATTTGACAGGCCCGGGAGAGACCCAGTACTTC. This gives the protein CATSDLTGPGETQYF.

At least ten counts were recorded for this clonotype. The chain links TRBV12-3 or TRBV12-4 to TRBJ2-1, with D unresolved. This CDR3 spans 15 amino acids. Trimming stripped 0 bases from V and 5 bases from J, with 11 bases between. The CDR3, as DNA: TGTGCCAGCAGTTTAGCTGGGCCACCAGACAATGAGCAGTTCTTC. This encodes CASSLAGPPDNEQFF.